This T cell receptor (beta chain) was identified in a study of cytomegalovirus exposure and HLA in healthy donors. Study context: Earlier results showed 120 million or so unique TCR beta sequences derived from some 180 million T cells.

As to this clone: Within the sample, other DNA sequences also encode this same CDR3.

Researchers ran the PCR with 60 Vbeta and 13 Jbeta primers. The repertoire was sequenced with immunoSEQ multiplex PCR; TCRdb's copy has only in-frame clones and lacks some. The data contain approximately 180,000 clones, approximately 78% of them singletons. With V trimmed by 4 bases and J by 2 bases, 1 base remained unmatched. The length of the CDR3 is 14 residues. Looked up from germline, CDR1 is LNHDA and CDR2 is SQIVND (reference sequence). The material sequenced was PBMCs. The TCR comes from a woman between 50 and 59 years old in good health and CMV-seropositive. The chain couples TRBV19 to TRBJ1-5; 8 bases fit TRBD1. As DNA, the CDR3 is TGTGCCAGTAGTACGGACAGGGGCAATCAGCCCCAGCATTTT. It is translated as CASSTDRGNQPQHF.